What follows is one TCR beta chain and its context. Its target is not known. Profiling relied on immunoSEQ multiplex PCR, and the TCRdb table lists in-frame clones only, not all of them. Among about 99,000 clones listed, roughly 87% were seen once. The CDR3 has 15 amino acids. V was shortened by 1 base and J by 8 bases, with 17 bases between the two germline ends. Germline CDR1 is SEHNR and CDR2 is FQNEAQ (reference sequence). This record comes from a study of graft-versus-host responses after intestinal transplantation. Study information: Anti-thymocyte globulin was used for induction in all recipients, who then took tacrolimus and steroids for roughly 3 years.

This chain joins TRBV7-9 and TRBJ1-2; perhaps TRBD1 as D (5 bases). The source material was unstimulated CD4+ T cells sorted from spleen or lymph node cells, sampled before intestinal transplant. This clonotype was sampled from a human donor who received an intestinal transplant. The CDR3 sequence is CASSLGQPSLLGYTF. As DNA, the CDR3 is TGTGCCAGCAGCTTAGGACAGCCTAGCTTGTTGGGCTACACCTTC.